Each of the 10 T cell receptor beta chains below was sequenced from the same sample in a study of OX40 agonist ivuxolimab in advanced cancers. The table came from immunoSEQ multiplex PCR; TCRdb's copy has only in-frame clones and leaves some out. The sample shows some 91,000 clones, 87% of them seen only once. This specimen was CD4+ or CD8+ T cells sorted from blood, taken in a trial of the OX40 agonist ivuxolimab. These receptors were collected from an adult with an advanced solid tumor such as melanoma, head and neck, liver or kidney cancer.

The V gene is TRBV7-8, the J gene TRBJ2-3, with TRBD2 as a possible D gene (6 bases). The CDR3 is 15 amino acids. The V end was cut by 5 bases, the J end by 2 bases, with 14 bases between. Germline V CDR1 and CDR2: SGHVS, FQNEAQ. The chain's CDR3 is CASSRDSIHTDTQYF. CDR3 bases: TGTGCCAGCAGCCGGGACTCCATCCACACAGATACGCAGTATTTT.

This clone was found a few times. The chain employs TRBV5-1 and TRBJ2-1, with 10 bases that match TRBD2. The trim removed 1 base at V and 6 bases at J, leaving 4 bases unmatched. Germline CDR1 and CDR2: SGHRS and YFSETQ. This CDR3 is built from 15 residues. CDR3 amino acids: CASSLRTSGSNEQFF. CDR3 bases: TGCGCCAGCAGCTTGAGGACTAGCGGAAGCAATGAGCAGTTCTTC.

CDR3 residues: CASSGGQGGPYEQYF. CDR3 nucleotides: TGTGCCAGCAGTGGGGGACAGGGCGGACCCTACGAGCAGTACTTC. The chain joins TRBV28 to TRBJ2-7; 9 nucleotides align to TRBD1. This CDR3 has 15 residues. Trimming cost V 5 bases and J 2 bases; bases outside gene matches: 7. Germline lookup yields CDR1 MDHEN and CDR2 SYDVKM.

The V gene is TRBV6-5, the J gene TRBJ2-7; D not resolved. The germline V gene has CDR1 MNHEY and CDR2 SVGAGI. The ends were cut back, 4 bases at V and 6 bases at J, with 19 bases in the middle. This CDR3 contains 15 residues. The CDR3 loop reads CASSSRPTPPTEQYF. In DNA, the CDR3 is TGTGCCAGCAGTTCCCGGCCGACCCCTCCTACCGAGCAGTACTTC.

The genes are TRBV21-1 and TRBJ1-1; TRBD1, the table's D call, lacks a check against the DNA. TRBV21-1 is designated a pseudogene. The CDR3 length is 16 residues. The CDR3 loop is CASSKARGQNNTEAFF. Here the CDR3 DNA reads TGTGCCAGCAGCAAAGCCAGGGGACAGAACAACACTGAAGCTTTCTTT.

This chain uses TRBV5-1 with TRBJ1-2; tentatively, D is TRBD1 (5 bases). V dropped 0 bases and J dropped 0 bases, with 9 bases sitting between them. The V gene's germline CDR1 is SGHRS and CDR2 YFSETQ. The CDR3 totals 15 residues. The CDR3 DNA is TGCGCCAGCAGCTTGGAAGGGACGACTAACTATGGCTACACCTTC. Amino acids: CASSLEGTTNYGYTF. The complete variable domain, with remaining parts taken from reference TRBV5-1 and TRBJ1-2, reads KAGVTQTPRYLIKTRGQQVTLSCSPISGHRSVSWYQQTPGQGLQFLFEYFSETQRNKGNFPGRFSGRQFSNSRSEMNVSTLELGDSALYLCASSLEGTTNYGYTFGSGTRLTVV.

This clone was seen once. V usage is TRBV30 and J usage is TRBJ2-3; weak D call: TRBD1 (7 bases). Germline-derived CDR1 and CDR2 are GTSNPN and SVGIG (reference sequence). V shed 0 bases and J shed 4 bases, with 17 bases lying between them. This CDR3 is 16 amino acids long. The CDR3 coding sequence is TGTGCCTGGAGTGTATGGGCAGGGGGGAGCTCAGATACGCAGTATTTT. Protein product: CAWSVWAGGSSDTQYF.

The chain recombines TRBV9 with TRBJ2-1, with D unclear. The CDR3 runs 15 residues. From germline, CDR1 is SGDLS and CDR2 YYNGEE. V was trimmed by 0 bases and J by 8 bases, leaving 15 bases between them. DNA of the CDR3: TGTGCCAGCAGCGTAGGCCCGGTCCCGGGCGATGAGCAGTTCTTC. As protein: CASSVGPVPGDEQFF.

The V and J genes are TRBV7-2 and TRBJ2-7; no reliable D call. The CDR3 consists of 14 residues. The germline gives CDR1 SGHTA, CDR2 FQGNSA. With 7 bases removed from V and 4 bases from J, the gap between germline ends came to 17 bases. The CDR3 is CASNLSGHLYEQYV. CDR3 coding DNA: TGTGCCAGCAACCTTTCGGGCCATTTGTACGAGCAGTACGTC.

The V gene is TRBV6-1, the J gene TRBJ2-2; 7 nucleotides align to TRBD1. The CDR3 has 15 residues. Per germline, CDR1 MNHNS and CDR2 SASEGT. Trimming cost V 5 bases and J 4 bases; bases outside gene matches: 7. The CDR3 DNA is TGTGCCAGCAGTATTACAGGGGTCTTCACCGGGGAGCTGTTTTTT. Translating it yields CASSITGVFTGELFF.